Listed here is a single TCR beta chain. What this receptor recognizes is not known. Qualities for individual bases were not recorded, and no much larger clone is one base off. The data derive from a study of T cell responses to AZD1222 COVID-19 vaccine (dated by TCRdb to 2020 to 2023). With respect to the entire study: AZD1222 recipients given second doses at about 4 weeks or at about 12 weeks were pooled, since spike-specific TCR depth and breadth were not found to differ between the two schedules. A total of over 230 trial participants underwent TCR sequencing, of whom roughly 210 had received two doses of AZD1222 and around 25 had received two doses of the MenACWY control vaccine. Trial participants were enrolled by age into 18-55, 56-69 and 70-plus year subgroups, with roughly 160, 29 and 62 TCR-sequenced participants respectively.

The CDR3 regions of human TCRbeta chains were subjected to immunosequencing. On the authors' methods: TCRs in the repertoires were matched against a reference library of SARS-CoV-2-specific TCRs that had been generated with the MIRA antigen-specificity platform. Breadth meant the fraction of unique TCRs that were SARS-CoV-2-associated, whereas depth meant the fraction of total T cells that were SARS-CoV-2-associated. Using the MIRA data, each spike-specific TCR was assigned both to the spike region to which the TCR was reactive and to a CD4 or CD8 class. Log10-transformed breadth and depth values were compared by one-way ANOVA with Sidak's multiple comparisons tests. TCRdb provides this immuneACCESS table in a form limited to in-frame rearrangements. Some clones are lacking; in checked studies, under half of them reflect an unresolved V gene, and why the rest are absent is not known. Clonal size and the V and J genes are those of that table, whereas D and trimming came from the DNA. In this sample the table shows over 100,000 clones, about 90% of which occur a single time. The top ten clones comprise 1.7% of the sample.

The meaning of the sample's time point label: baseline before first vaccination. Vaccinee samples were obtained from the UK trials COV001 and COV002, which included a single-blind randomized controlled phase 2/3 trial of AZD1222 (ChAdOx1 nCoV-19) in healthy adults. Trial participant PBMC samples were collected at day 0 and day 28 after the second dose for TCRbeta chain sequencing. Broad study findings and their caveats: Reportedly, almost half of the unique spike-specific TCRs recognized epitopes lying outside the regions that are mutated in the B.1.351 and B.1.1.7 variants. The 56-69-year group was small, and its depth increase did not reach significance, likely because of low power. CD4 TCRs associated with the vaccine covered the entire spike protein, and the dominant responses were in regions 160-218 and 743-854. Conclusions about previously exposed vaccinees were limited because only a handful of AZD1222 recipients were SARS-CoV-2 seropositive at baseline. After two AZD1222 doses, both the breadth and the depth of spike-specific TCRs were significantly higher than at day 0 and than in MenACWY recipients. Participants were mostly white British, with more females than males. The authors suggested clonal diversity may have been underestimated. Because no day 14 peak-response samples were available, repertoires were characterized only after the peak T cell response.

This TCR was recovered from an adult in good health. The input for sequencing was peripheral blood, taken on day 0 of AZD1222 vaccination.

The CDR3 reads CASSEDGNQPQHF. The DNA sequence reads TGTGCCAGTAGCGAGGACGGGAATCAGCCCCAGCATTTT. Rearrangement joined TRBV19 to TRBJ1-5; the D gene cannot be named for sure. Based on the germline V gene (reference sequence), the CDR1 and CDR2 sequences are LNHDA and SQIVND. Spanning cysteine to phenylalanine, the CDR3 consists of 13 amino acids. CDR3 DNA only is kept here, 39 bases in frame from base 1. The junction shows trimming of 6 bases on V and 4 bases on J, plus 10 bases between the germline ends.